This T cell receptor (beta chain) was obtained from a study of blood T cell repertoires in COVID-19 (TCRdb year 2020). Describing the broader study: Samples from collaborators originated in the United States, Italy and Spain and spanned both the acute and convalescent phases of COVID-19. The prospective study material was composed of cDNA or gDNA derived from T cells, B-cell-depleted T cells, or PBMCs. The dataset comprised deeply sampled blood TCRbeta repertoires from subjects exposed to, actively infected with, or recovered from COVID-19. The repertoires were released in a freely available public database intended as a resource for research on the immune response to SARS-CoV-2. Samples were obtained from the ongoing ImmuneRACE study (first 160 participants) and from 1,200 or so subjects provided by 6 global collaborators. The sample metadata nearly always contained a de-identified subject ID, COVID-19 status, age in years and sex. Where HLA class I and class II types were available, the types were taken from metadata supplied by the sample provider, not from assay-based typing. What the authors observed across the whole study: The amount of clinical and demographic metadata varied by source and participant and was provided uncurated.

Concerning this clone itself: Its antigen is currently not known. Base qualities are missing; no much larger clone stands one base away.

Participants in the prospective study were enrolled through a virtual design, were aged roughly 18 to 100 years, and lived in roughly 24 United States geographic areas. To assign participants to cohorts, the prospective study relied on clinical history that participants themselves reported in a screening survey and a study questionnaire. In the prospective study, whole blood, serum and a nasopharyngeal or oropharyngeal swab were collected from each participant by mobile phlebotomists. Prospective study participants could optionally give additional blood draws and questionnaires over an approximately 2-month period. Before DNA extraction, prospective study blood samples were shipped either frozen or at room temperature. The CDR3 runs 17 residues from the cysteine to the phenylalanine. CDR3 DNA is the only sequence kept; it has 51 bases, read in frame from the first base. TCRbeta CDR3 regions were amplified from genomic DNA by means of the immunoSEQ Assay, a bias-controlled multiplex PCR. As for how the authors treated the data: Within the assay, amplification of reference gene primers was used to estimate how many nucleated cells each sample contained. To quantify the absolute abundance of each unique TCRbeta CDR3 rearrangement, sequence reads were collapsed and filtered. Productive Simpson clonality was computed per sample as the square root of Simpson's diversity index over productive rearrangements. Here the immuneACCESS table is served through TCRdb, limited to in-frame sequences with V and J called. Missing clones are a known gap in these copies; in checked studies unresolved V genes cover under half, and the rest lacks a known reason. The DNA gave D and trimming, while V, J and clone size come from that table. This sample holds under 200,000 clones; around 83% were observed only once. The ten largest account for 3.6% of the sample.

The sequencing input was PBMCs or T cells enriched from blood (not recorded which). The chain was built from TRBV21-1 and TRBJ2-1; the DNA was not used to check the table's D call, TRBD1. TRBV21-1 is noted as a pseudogene. The sequence was collected from a woman aged 45-59 years in a cohort exposed to, infected with or recovered from COVID-19 (not recorded which). The CDR3 protein is CASSKGIPWTDYNEQFF. The DNA sequence is TGTGCCAGCAGCAAAGGCATTCCCTGGACAGATTACAATGAGCAGTTCTTC.